This TCR beta chain emerged from a study of cytomegalovirus exposure and HLA in healthy donors (dated by TCRdb to 2016 to 2017). Looking at the study overall: According to an earlier analysis of 450 to 650 of the donors, roughly 180 million T cells yielded approximately 120 million unique TCR beta sequences and approximately 280 Gb of sequence data. HLA typing covered class I and class II loci at four-digit resolution. The study was designed to test whether signatures of past pathogen exposure could be identified by cataloging public T cell receptors. The study used immunosequencing to profile the T cell repertoires of hundreds of subjects and linked those repertoires to cytomegalovirus serostatus. Several DR-DQ haplotypes were handled as single units for association and clustering because linkage in the cohort was strong. The number of typed donors differed by locus: about 620-630 for A, B, C, DRB1 and DQB1; approximately 540 for DQA1; 600 to 610 for DPA1; and approximately 450 for DPB1. In an earlier analysis of a few hundred of the donors, high-throughput TCR beta sequencing was used to judge whether each TCR beta V gene segment behaved as functional or pseudogenic. About 300 gigabases of sequencing data and tens of millions of unique TCR sequences were included in an early release covering around 600 HLA-typed donors. Rather than using new phenotypic data, the later analysis identified candidate immune exposures from TCR beta sequences and from how often those sequences occurred across donors. In a later analysis, previously published TCR beta repertoires from more than 500 donors were re-analyzed and high-resolution HLA genotyping was added so that TCR occurrence patterns could be studied. Besides the first cohort of roughly 640 subjects, a separate validation cohort made up of roughly 130 different subjects was used. Alongside the repertoire data, information on donor age, sex, ethnicity and CMV serostatus was compiled. Among approximately 370 genotyped donors of the cohort, an average of roughly 230,000 unique TCR beta nucleotide sequences was sequenced per donor, of which about 19% were non-productive. A later genetic analysis took genome-wide SNP genotypes for about 55% of the 666 donors and used that subset as a discovery cohort. To predict cytomegalovirus infection status, the study combined high-throughput TCR immunosequencing, statistical association of individual TCRs with disease status, and machine learning. All discovery cohort repertoires had been generated on a single sequencing platform. Among the approximately 400 genotyped donors, roughly 80% belonged to the genetic ancestry cluster associated with self-reported Caucasian donors. Broader findings and caveats from the paper: Only TCR beta chains were sequenced in this cohort, and the absence of alpha or paired-chain data limited detectable features. An earlier analysis of roughly 570 of the donors showed that most TCR beta V segments appeared in productive rearrangements either about 90% or about 30% of the time, which broadly matched IMGT annotations. HLA typing was unavailable for some donors at each locus, so association tests used only the typed subset. CMV serostatus was the only immune exposure information available for the cohort. The presence/absence analyses assumed that sequencing depth was roughly uniform across donors, and that assumption may not be true. A further reported finding was that TCR beta sequences accurately predicted the HLA-A and HLA-B alleles for most subjects in the first cohort. In a later analysis, TCR association rates were found to vary across HLA loci, with the most associated TCRs seen for DRB1 alleles and the fewest for HLA-C alleles. An association between a missense DCLRE1C variant and V-gene and J-gene trimming of TCR beta chains was found in a later genetic analysis and replicated in an independent cohort. When HLA alleles, especially DR and DQ, strongly co-occurred, attributing TCR associations to individual alleles was difficult. In vitro tests confirmed that a few of the cytomegalovirus-associated TCR beta chains recognize cytomegalovirus antigens. According to the authors, the approach could potentially be generalized to other disease states and immunological phenotypes. According to a later analysis, parvovirus B19, influenza, CMV and Epstein-Barr virus appeared linked to several top co-occurrence clusters. Most CMV-associated TCR beta chains appeared to be HLA-restricted in a later analysis, and the HLA associations seemed to be driven largely by CMV exposure. Compared with equally common non-associated chains, HLA-associated TCR beta chains in a later analysis were more clonally expanded and had lower generation probabilities. Specific HLA alleles were associated with some 15,000 TCR beta sequences at a false discovery rate of 0.05 in a later analysis. While some public TCRs were present in many individuals, most TCR sequences turned up only very rarely across donors. A total of 150 to 200 TCR beta chains were listed by the study as associated with cytomegalovirus. A cluster of highly shared sequence variants was judged likely to be a technical artifact of the sequencing pipeline. In a later genetic analysis, fewer N-insertions in productive TCRs were reported among donors in an Asian-associated ancestry cluster than the roughly 640-donor mean. The 87-base-pair reads could not distinguish some IMGT-functional V segments, including TRBV6-2 and TRBV6-3, so those segments were excluded. Because counts were too low, under 20 rarely observed V segments, including chromosome 9 orphons, were left out of the earlier analysis of 500 to 650 of the donors. Cytomegalovirus status was reported to be diagnosed by the classifier with high specificity and sensitivity in both the original and validation cohorts. Correlated functional status among segregating V segments might reflect linkage disequilibrium, but an unknown experimental factor could not be ruled out.

With respect to this clone: The antigen this receptor binds is unknown. No base quality information exists; no much larger clone differs at one position.

Receptor amplification or capture employed the immunoSEQ multiplex PCR assay. A mixture of 60 forward primers for TCR Vbeta segments and 13 reverse primers for TCR Jbeta segments was used in the multiplex PCR. The CDR3 region of rearranged TCR beta genes was amplified from genomic DNA by a multiplex PCR assay. The Illumina HiSeq System was used to sequence the amplified TCR beta libraries as 87-base-pair reads. In the original analysis: Across the 640 or so repertoires, a later analysis counted 75 million to 90 million unique TCR beta chains, about 10 million of which were shared by at least two donors. To remove PCR and sequencing errors, raw reads were error-corrected and collapsed into unique sequences using a nearest-neighbor algorithm that merged closely related sequences. Alignment of CDR3 sequences to IMGT reference sequences was used to assign V, D and J gene segments. For a sequence to be retained, a match of at least six nucleotides was required to both a V gene segment and a J gene segment. A rearrangement was called productive if the CDR3 had no stop codons and remained in frame with V and J, and every other rearrangement was called non-productive. CDR3 was defined by IMGT convention, running from the second conserved V-encoded cysteine to the conserved J-encoded phenylalanine. Sequences without an unambiguous match to a single V gene segment were excluded from the earlier analysis of about 600 of the donors. In an earlier analysis of approximately 500 of the donors, a V segment was called functional when productive rearrangements were above 56.7%, and segregating when the standard deviation between donors exceeded 5%. A statistical classification framework was built for diagnosing cytomegalovirus status from the catalog of TCR beta chain sequences. In a later analysis, V and J genes were assigned by comparing TCR nucleotide sequences against IMGT/GENE-DB human TR gene sequences. A later analysis assigned CDR3 sequences and most-parsimonious VDJ recombination scenarios with the TCRdist pipeline. A later analysis defined each TCR beta chain by its CDR3 amino acid sequence plus V-gene family, and excluded reads lacking a unique V-gene family. As a way to deal with suspected cross-contamination and a sequencing artifact, a later analysis dropped 500 to 700 nucleotide sequences that were highly shared and had low generation probability. A later analysis calculated a clonal expansion index for each public chain from normalized within-repertoire ranks of inferred template counts. In a later analysis, generation probabilities were computed using a VDJ recombination model fitted to out-of-frame rearrangements, and the results were checked against IGoR. A later analysis scored TCR-TCR, TCR-HLA and TCR-CMV co-occurrence with hypergeometric tests, applying a repertoire-size bias correction to TCR pairs. In a later analysis, false discovery rates were estimated by permuting HLA or CMV assignments 20 times. A later analysis grouped co-occurring TCRs with DBSCAN, adding TCRdist sequence similarity when clustering within HLA-allele-positive subsets. For co-occurrence clustering, repertoires with fewer than 30,000 or more than 120,000 public chains were excluded, along with roughly five repertoires with anomalous nucleotide sharing. TCRdb took over this immuneACCESS table, retaining in-frame rearrangements with V and J assigned. Such tables are incomplete; in checked studies, under half of the missing clones stem from an unresolved V gene, and the remainder is unexplained. The V and J calls and clone size were taken over from that table, and D and trimming were inferred from the DNA. Across this sample there are under 200,000 clones, with roughly two thirds seen only once. Together, the top ten hold 2.8% of the sample.

The cohort comprised around 690 healthy bone marrow donors. All cohort members were sampled while nominally healthy, although unrecorded immune exposures were likely present. The donor was CMV seronegative and belonged to the group of 350 or so seronegative cohort members. Each donor provided a peripheral blood sample, and peripheral blood mononuclear cells were used for TCR beta sequencing. Genomic DNA was extracted from the blood cell samples with the Qiagen DNeasy Blood Extraction Kit. The germline ends are 15 bases apart after V is trimmed by 3 bases and J by 0 bases. The CDR3 runs 16 amino acids, cysteine and phenylalanine included. The DNA shown is the 48-base CDR3, in frame from base 1. The germline V gene encodes CDR1 SGDLS and CDR2 YYNGEE.

The chain is encoded by TRBV9 joined to TRBJ1-1; the D gene is unclear. The clonotype originates from a woman in her thirties in good health and CMV-seronegative. Sample: PBMCs. The CDR3 here reads CASSDGLLLMNTEAFF. The DNA is TGTGCCAGCAGCGATGGGCTGCTATTAATGAACACTGAAGCTTTCTTT.